Listed here are 3 T cell receptor beta chains from one sample, sequenced in a study of cytotoxic CD8 clonotypes in ibrutinib-treated CLL (dated by TCRdb to 2020 to 2022). Interpreted using the paper, the time point label stands for: approximately 2 years on ibrutinib. Libraries were built with the immunoSEQ multiplex PCR assay. TCRdb took this table from immuneACCESS and kept in-frame rearrangements with V and J called. Such tables lack part of the clones; where checked against another copy, unresolved V genes explain under half of the gap, and the rest is unexplained. Present in this sample are roughly 200,000 clones, over 60% of which were seen just once. Around 15% of the sample lies in the top ten. The input for sequencing was PBMCs, taken after 24 months of ibrutinib treatment. These receptors were collected from a human donor with chronic lymphocytic leukemia.

In its sample, this clone was seen a few times. This CDR3 is CASSRLATDTQYF. The CDR3 region has the DNA TGTGCCAGCAGTCGTCTAGCAACAGATACGCAGTATTTT. This chain joins TRBV27 and TRBJ2-3; D is perhaps TRBD2 (5 bases). From germline, CDR1 is MNHEY and CDR2 SMNVEV (reference sequence). Trimming left V 5 bases short and J 3 bases short, with 9 bases between. The CDR3 extends over 13 amino acids.

The count of this clone is one. The chain couples TRBV7-8 to TRBJ2-7; 7 nucleotides match TRBD2. J lost 0 bases, V lost 7 bases, and 12 bases had no gene match. There are 16 residues in the CDR3. Germline CDR1 is SGHVS and CDR2 is FQNEAQ. In DNA, the CDR3 is TGTGCCAGCAATTGGCTAGCGGACGGTAGCTCCTACGAGCAGTACTTC. Its translation: CASNWLADGSSYEQYF.

CDR3 region: CASSLATGEQYF. In DNA form, the CDR3 reads TGTGCCAGCAGCTTAGCAACGGGTGAGCAGTACTTC. The rearrangement uses TRBV7-9 and TRBJ2-7; the D is unclear. The CDR3 totals 12 residues. The V gene's germline CDR1 is SEHNR and CDR2 FQNEAQ (reference sequence). V lost 0 bases and J 7 bases, leaving 7 bases between the germline ends.